The 18 T cell receptor beta chains below come from one sample, sequenced in a study of glioma-infiltrating T cells after dendritic cell vaccination. The repertoire was sequenced with immunoSEQ multiplex PCR; TCRdb's copy has only in-frame clones and lacks some. The sample lists 100,000 or so clones, nearly 90% occurring once. Described time point: after dendritic cell vaccination, including at tumor progression/relapse. The sample here was blood, taken after dendritic cell vaccination. These receptors originate from a human donor with glioblastoma.

The genes are TRBV6-6 and TRBJ1-1, with D unresolved. This CDR3 has 14 residues. V lost 6 bases and J lost 0, with 11 bases in between. Germline values: CDR1 MNHNY, CDR2 SVGAGI (reference sequence). The CDR3 nucleotides are TGTGCCAGCAGCGACTGGAGATTGAACACTGAAGCTTTCTTT. Protein sequence: CASSDWRLNTEAFF.

The V call is TRBV2, the J call TRBJ2-5, with TRBD2 identical over 10 bases. CDR1 and CDR2 from the germline V gene are SNHLY and FYNNEI. This CDR3 has 16 residues. After removal of 1 base from V and 7 bases from J, the junction contained 9 bases not matched to a gene. DNA for the CDR3: TGTGCCAGCAGTGAAGATAGGACTAGCGGTTCATGGACCCAGTACTTC. Translation: CASSEDRTSGSWTQYF.

The rearrangement joins TRBV11-3 to TRBJ2-5; 7 bases agree with TRBD2. Unmatched junction bases numbered 5, after V lost 5 bases and J lost 2 bases. The germline CDR1 and CDR2 sequences are SGHNT and YENEEA. There are 14 residues in the CDR3. Here the CDR3 reads CASSQMGGQETQYF. CDR3 DNA: TGTGCCAGCAGCCAAATGGGGGGGCAAGAGACCCAGTACTTC.

J is TRBJ1-1 and V is TRBV30; a possible D gene is TRBD1 (6 bases). Deletions cut 8 bases from V and 0 bases from J, with 13 bases between. Germline CDR1 is GTSNPN and CDR2 is SVGIG (reference sequence). CDR3 length: 13 amino acids. In nucleotides, the CDR3 is TGTGCCGGGGCGGGGGCCATGAACACTGAAGCTTTCTTT. Translated: CAGAGAMNTEAFF.

The genes are TRBV5-1 and TRBJ1-2; D gene unclear. V gave up 4 bases and J gave up 1 base, with 8 bases separating them. This CDR3 has 13 residues. The germline V gene encodes CDR1 SGHRS and CDR2 YFSETQ. The CDR3 DNA sequence: TGCGCCAGCAGCATATCTTATAACTATGGCTACACCTTC. Protein product: CASSISYNYGYTF.

The chain couples TRBV7-9 to TRBJ1-1, with TRBD1 as a possible D gene (5 bases). The CDR3 is made up of 13 amino acids. Germline CDR1 is SEHNR and CDR2 is FQNEAQ (reference sequence). Trimming took 4 bases from V and 11 from J, leaving 17 bases between them. CDR3 protein: CASSYDSFKGAFF. The CDR3 nucleotides read TGTGCCAGCAGCTACGACAGTTTCAAGGGGGCTTTCTTT.

The V gene is TRBV19, the J gene TRBJ1-4; TRBD1 might be the D (5 bases). Germline CDR1 and CDR2: LNHDA and SQIVND (reference sequence). CDR3 length: 13 residues. V lost 6 bases and J 7 bases, leaving 12 bases between the germline ends. CDR3 amino acids: CASSRGGAEKLFF. Here the CDR3 DNA reads TGTGCCAGTAGCAGAGGCGGGGCTGAAAAACTGTTTTTT.

The CDR3 DNA reads TGTGCCAGTGGGGACAGGGGGCACGGGAACACTGAAGCTTTCTTT. Its protein is CASGDRGHGNTEAFF. V usage is TRBV19 and J usage is TRBJ1-1; TRBD1 matches 12 bases. This CDR3 contains 15 residues. CDR1 and CDR2 from the germline V gene are LNHDA and SQIVND (reference sequence). V gave up 8 bases and J gave up 1 base; unmatched junction bases: 5.

This chain joins TRBV7-9 and TRBJ1-1, with no clear D. This CDR3 is 13 amino acids long. In germline, CDR1 is SEHNR, CDR2 FQNEAQ (reference sequence). V gave up 0 bases and J gave up 11 bases, with 13 bases separating them. CDR3 amino acids: CASSLADLVEAFF. CDR3 in DNA: TGTGCCAGCAGCTTAGCTGACCTGGTGGAGGCTTTCTTT.

This sequence joins TRBV10-3 and TRBJ2-7; 9 bases line up with TRBD1. The V and J ends lost 6 bases and 7 bases, in that order; junction bases with no gene match: 10. The CDR3 loop spans 14 amino acids. Per the germline V gene, CDR1 is ENHRY and CDR2 is SYGVKD. This CDR3 reads CAIRAGQGQEEQYF. The CDR3 DNA follows: TGTGCCATCAGGGCGGGACAGGGCCAGGAAGAGCAGTACTTC.

The chain has TRBV29-1 and TRBJ2-7; TRBD2 aligns across 10 bases. V shed 5 bases, J shed 4 bases, and the junction held 5 bases outside the gene matches. This CDR3 has 13 amino acids. Germline V lookup: CDR1 SQVTM, CDR2 ANQGSEA. The CDR3 sequence is CSVLLAGRYEQYF. As DNA, the CDR3 is TGCAGCGTTTTACTAGCGGGGAGGTACGAGCAGTACTTC.

A single count supports this clone. Other DNA variants within this sample encode the same CDR3. The gene calls are TRBV7-2 and TRBJ2-5, with no clear D. From germline, CDR1 is SGHTA and CDR2 FQGNSA. The germline V and J ends were trimmed by 4 bases and 0 bases, with 9 bases remaining between them. CDR3 length: 14 amino acids. The CDR3 sequence: CASSYAVYQETQYF. The CDR3 DNA is TGTGCCAGCAGCTACGCGGTGTACCAAGAGACCCAGTACTTC.

V is TRBV5-5 and J is TRBJ1-4; D uncertain. The CDR3 is 14 residues long. With 3 bases removed from V and 4 bases from J, the gap between germline ends came to 10 bases. Germline V gene data show CDR1 as SGHKS and CDR2 as YYEKEE (reference sequence). CDR3 in amino acids: CASSYERFNEKLFF. CDR3 coding DNA: TGTGCCAGCAGCTACGAGCGGTTTAATGAAAAACTGTTTTTT.

The V gene is TRBV6-6, the J gene TRBJ2-7, with D perhaps TRBD1 (6 bases). Trimming removed 0 bases at V and 1 base at J, with 10 bases between. Germline V gene sequence: CDR1 MNHNY, CDR2 SVGAGI (reference sequence). The CDR3 runs to 15 residues. CDR3 DNA sequence: TGTGCCAGCAGTTACTCCTACAGGGAATCCTACGAGCAGTACTTC. It translates to CASSYSYRESYEQYF.

The chain uses TRBV7-6 and TRBJ2-7; D possibly corresponds to TRBD2 (6 bases). Germline V gene lookup returns CDR1 SGHVS and CDR2 FNYEAQ. V was pared by 4 bases and J by 4 bases, with 8 bases between. CDR3 length equals 12 residues. The CDR3 nucleotides read TGTGCCAGCAGCTCGACTAGATACGAGCAGTACTTC. The encoded protein is CASSSTRYEQYF.

For this clone: A read error may produce the germline difference seen at one junction end. The V call is TRBV18, the J call TRBJ2-1; the match to TRBD1 covers 7 bases. The length of the CDR3 is 15 residues. Germline CDR1 reads KGHSH; CDR2 reads LQKENI. Here the CDR3 reads CVSSLGQIPTNEQFF. The DNA for the CDR3 is TGTGTCAGCTCACTGGGACAGATCCCTACCAATGAGCAGTTCTTC.

The V gene is TRBV14, the J gene TRBJ1-4, with 9 bases that match TRBD1. CDR1 and CDR2 from the germline V gene are SGHDN and FVKESK. This CDR3 is built from 14 residues. V lost 5 bases and J lost 7; bases outside the gene matches: 5. CDR3 sequence: CASSYGQGIEKLFF. The CDR3, as DNA: TGTGCCAGCAGCTACGGACAGGGGATTGAAAAACTGTTTTTT.

V usage is TRBV19 and J usage is TRBJ2-2, with unresolved D. The CDR3 length is 14 residues. V dropped 4 bases and J dropped 1 base, with 7 bases sitting between them. Germline V gene lookup returns CDR1 LNHDA and CDR2 SQIVND (reference sequence). CDR3: CASSNRQNTGELFF. In nucleotides, the CDR3 is TGTGCCAGTAGTAATAGACAGAACACCGGGGAGCTGTTTTTT.